Below, 29 T cell receptor beta chains from the same sample are listed, as sequenced in a study of response to subunit inactivated influenza vaccine. TCRdb fed the RT-PCR reads into MiXCR, producing one record per CDR3 protein. There are hundreds of thousands of distinct CDR3 sequences in the sample; 7.6% occur only once, and 10% to 15% lies in the top ten. The material sequenced was PBMCs from blood, taken about 23 months after vaccination. Receptors were obtained from a man between 50 and 75 years old who received an inactivated influenza vaccine.

This clonotype came up a few times. The CDR3 reads CASSLETADKYF. The CDR3 DNA reads as TGCGCCAGCAGCTTGGAGACGGCCGATAAGTACTTC. V and J are TRBV5-1 and TRBJ2-7; no firm D call. Per germline, CDR1 SGHRS and CDR2 YFSETQ. Trimming stripped 0 bases from V and 11 bases from J, with 12 bases between. This CDR3 is 12 amino acids long.

This clonotype was detected many times. J is TRBJ2-7 and V is TRBV20-1; 11 bases line up with TRBD2. Per germline, CDR1 DFQATT and CDR2 SNEGSKA (reference sequence). The CDR3 is made up of 14 amino acids. V shed 0 bases and J 4 bases; nucleotides not matched to a gene: 2. The CDR3 reads CSAREPSGRYEQYF. DNA of the CDR3: TGCAGTGCTAGAGAGCCTAGCGGGAGGTACGAGCAGTACTTC.

This clonotype has ten or more counts. The chain uses TRBV4-2 and TRBJ1-3; 10 bases are a match to TRBD1. Germline CDR1 reads LGHNA; CDR2 reads YNFKEQ. This CDR3 region has 17 residues. The J segment lost 0 bases and the V segment lost 1 base, leaving 3 bases of the junction unmatched. This CDR3 reads CASSQGTGGSSGNTIYF. In nucleotides, the CDR3 is TGTGCCAGCAGCCAAGGGACAGGGGGAAGCTCTGGAAACACCATATATTTT.

The chain carries TRBV28 and TRBJ2-7; D call uncertain. Germline lookup yields CDR1 MDHEN and CDR2 SYDVKM. The CDR3 contains 12 residues. V was shortened by 1 base and J by 4 bases, with 5 bases between the two germline ends. The CDR3 bases are TGTGCCAGCAGTTTATACAAATACGAGCAGTACTTC. Its translation is CASSLYKYEQYF. The full variable domain, in which reference TRBV28 and TRBJ2-7 provide the parts outside the CDR3, is DVKVTQSSRYLVKRTGEKVFLECVQDMDHENMFWYRQDPGLGLRLIYFSYDVKMKEKGDIPEGYSVSREKKERFSLILESASTNQTSMYLCASSLYKYEQYFGPGTRLTVT.

This chain joins TRBV12-5 and TRBJ2-1; 8 bases line up with TRBD1. The CDR3 is 15 residues long. The V segment lost 7 bases and the J segment 4 bases; nucleotides outside the gene matches: 9. In germline, CDR1 is LGHNT, CDR2 FRNRAP. The CDR3 loop is CASAKDRDAYNEQFF. As DNA, the CDR3 is TGTGCTAGTGCCAAGGACAGGGACGCTTACAATGAGCAGTTCTTC.

The V and J genes are TRBV10-2 and TRBJ2-2, with 11 bases matching TRBD2. The trim removed 3 bases at V and 4 bases at J, leaving 10 bases unmatched. The CDR3 runs 18 residues. Germline lookup yields CDR1 WSHSY and CDR2 SAAADI. The DNA of the CDR3 is TGCGCCAGCAGTGACCCCGGACTAGCGGGCTCGGGCACCGGGGAGCTGTTTTTT. Protein sequence: CASSDPGLAGSGTGELFF.

The chain has TRBV20-1 and TRBJ2-3; TRBD2 agrees at 14 bases. V was clipped by 0 bases and J by 6 bases; unmatched bases: 5. Germline lookup yields CDR1 DFQATT and CDR2 SNEGSKA (reference sequence). The CDR3 extends over 16 amino acids. The CDR3 bases are TGCAGTGCTAGAGAGGGGACTAGCGGGGGCGCCGATACGCAGTATTTT. Amino acids: CSAREGTSGGADTQYF.

This clonotype was detected ten times or more. The gene calls are TRBV5-4 and TRBJ2-1; 8 bases are a match to TRBD1. V was clipped by 5 bases and J by 7 bases; unmatched bases: 11. Germline CDR1 SGHNT, CDR2 YYREEE (reference sequence). CDR3 size: 15 residues. CDR3 coding DNA: TGTGCCAGCAGTACAAAGACAGGGGTCGAAAATGAGCAGTTCTTC. It encodes CASSTKTGVENEQFF.

V usage is TRBV5-5 and J usage is TRBJ1-2, with 9 nucleotides matching TRBD1. Germline CDR1 SGHKS, CDR2 YYEKEE (reference sequence). This CDR3 is built from 16 residues. V shed 5 bases, J shed 5 bases, and the junction held 13 bases outside the gene matches. CDR3 in amino acids: CASSATGTGSFYGYTF. The CDR3 DNA sequence: TGTGCCAGCAGTGCTACCGGGACAGGGTCCTTTTATGGCTACACCTTC.

The rearrangement links TRBV5-1 to TRBJ2-3; D is perhaps TRBD2 (5 bases). The CDR3 is made up of 14 amino acids. V was trimmed by 7 bases and J by 3 bases, leaving 15 bases between them. Germline CDR1 reads SGHRS; CDR2 reads YFSETQ. The CDR3 DNA follows: TGCGCCAGCTTCGCGACTACCCCTACAGATACGCAGTATTTT. Translated, it gives CASFATTPTDTQYF.

This clonotype has a handful of counts. The J gene is TRBJ2-3, the V gene TRBV6-1, with TRBD1 identical over 10 bases. There are 14 residues in the CDR3. V gave up 11 bases and J gave up 1 base; unmatched junction bases: 6. Germline CDR1 reads MNHNS; CDR2 reads SASEGT. The chain's CDR3 is CAARQGAGTDTQYF. As DNA, the CDR3 is TGTGCCGCAAGACAGGGGGCGGGCACAGATACGCAGTATTTT.

The sample holds a few counts of this clonotype. The chain is built from TRBV7-2 and TRBJ2-1; D is undetermined. Per germline, CDR1 SGHTA and CDR2 FQGNSA. The CDR3 totals 11 residues. Between the trimmed V and J ends, which lost 5 bases and 10 bases, there was a span of 9 bases. CDR3 sequence reads: CASSPSWEQFF. The CDR3, as DNA: TGTGCCAGCAGCCCGAGTTGGGAGCAGTTCTTC.

The J gene is TRBJ2-7, the V gene TRBV6-5, with 7 bases identical to TRBD1. With V trimmed by 2 bases and J by 2 bases, 3 bases remained unmatched. The CDR3 contains 14 residues. Germline lookup yields CDR1 MNHEY and CDR2 SVGAGI. CDR3 protein: CASSYRDSPYEQYF. Written as DNA, the CDR3 is TGTGCCAGCAGTTACCGGGACAGCCCCTACGAGCAGTACTTC.

This clonotype was seen many times. This chain links TRBV15 with TRBJ2-3; D gene unclear. This CDR3 contains 14 residues. Germline V gives CDR1 LNHNV, CDR2 YYDKDF (reference sequence). The V gene lost 1 base and the J gene lost 8 bases, with 13 bases spanning the gap. The DNA of the CDR3 is TGTGCCACCAGCAGAGGAGAAGGACGTGGTACGCAGTATTTT. The encoded protein is CATSRGEGRGTQYF.

There are a few counts of this clonotype. This chain joins TRBV7-3 and TRBJ2-5, with TRBD2 matching over 7 bases. The CDR3 is 16 residues long. Germline V gives CDR1 SGHTA, CDR2 FQGTGA. J gave up 5 bases and V 0 bases, and 9 bases lay outside the gene matches. In nucleotides, the CDR3 is TGTGCCAGCAGCTTAACTCTGGGGGAGGGCCTTGAGACCCAGTACTTC. This translates into CASSLTLGEGLETQYF.

The chain employs TRBV4-1 and TRBJ1-1, with D perhaps matching TRBD1 (5 bases). Trimming took 4 bases from V and 5 from J, leaving 14 bases between them. This CDR3 is built from 14 residues. In germline, CDR1 is MGHRA, CDR2 YSYEKL. Here the CDR3 DNA reads TGCGCCAGCAGCCCGTCCCGGGGGAGGACTGAAGCTTTCTTT. It yields the protein CASSPSRGRTEAFF.

This clonotype has a count of ten or more. V gene TRBV2 combines with J gene TRBJ1-5, with 10 bases that match TRBD1. After removal of 6 bases from V and 7 bases from J, the junction contained 6 bases not matched to a gene. The CDR3 is made up of 14 amino acids. The germline gives CDR1 SNHLY, CDR2 FYNNEI. CDR3 bases: TGTGCCAGCAGCCGGACAGGGGGAGAACAGCCCCAGCATTTT. It encodes CASSRTGGEQPQHF.

In this sample, this clonotype turned up many times. V is TRBV6-2 or TRBV6-3 and J is TRBJ1-1; a weak D match, TRBD1 (6 bases). Germline CDR1 and CDR2: MNHEY and SVGEGT. Between the trimmed V and J ends, which lost 4 bases and 7 bases, there was a span of 16 bases. The CDR3 totals 14 residues. The DNA for the CDR3 is TGTGCCAGCAGTTGGGGGCAGGGTACCGGTGAAGCTTTCTTT. This encodes CASSWGQGTGEAFF.

Many counts were recorded for this clonotype. The chain recombines TRBV12-3 or TRBV12-4 with TRBJ2-1, with 8 nucleotides matching TRBD2. The CDR3 totals 16 residues. Germline trimming cut 2 bases from V and 0 bases from J; bases unmatched to any gene: 3. The CDR3 region has the DNA TGTGCCAGCAGTTTACTAGCGGGCCGCTCCTACAATGAGCAGTTCTTC. It yields the protein CASSLLAGRSYNEQFF.

This clonotype was found many times. This rearrangement joins TRBV2 to TRBJ1-5; D not certain. CDR1 and CDR2 (germline): SNHLY, FYNNEI. Trimming pared 1 base from V and 4 bases from J, leaving 8 bases between. This CDR3 region has 14 residues. The CDR3 region has the DNA TGTGCCAGCAGTGAAGATATAGTAAATCAGCCCCAGCATTTT. Encoded protein: CASSEDIVNQPQHF. Full variable domain (outside the CDR3, taken from reference TRBV2 and TRBJ1-5): EPEVTQTPSHQVTQMGQEVILRCVPISNHLYFYWYRQILGQKVEFLVSFYNNEISEKSEIFDDQFSVERPDGSNFTLKIRSTKLEDSAMYFCASSEDIVNQPQHFGDGTRLSIL.

This clonotype showed up just a few times. This CDR3 reads CASSPLQGASSYNEQFF. Written as DNA, the CDR3 is TGTGCCAGCAGCCCTTTACAAGGGGCCAGCTCCTACAATGAGCAGTTCTTC. The J gene is TRBJ2-1, the V gene TRBV7-9, with D possibly being TRBD1 (5 bases). The germline V gene has CDR1 SEHNR and CDR2 FQNEAQ (reference sequence). There are 17 residues in the CDR3. Trimming took 5 bases from V and 0 from J, leaving 17 bases between them.

This clonotype was observed a few times. The rearrangement joins TRBV7-9 to TRBJ1-2; D might be TRBD1 (5 bases). The CDR3 extends over 15 amino acids. From germline, CDR1 is SEHNR and CDR2 FQNEAQ (reference sequence). The V end was cut by 3 bases, the J end by 5 bases, with 16 bases between. In DNA form, the CDR3 reads TGTGCCAGCAGCTTGGGGGAGGTGATGCCATATGGCTACACCTTC. Translation: CASSLGEVMPYGYTF.

This clonotype was observed at least ten times. The V and J genes are TRBV7-3 and TRBJ2-3; TRBD2 agrees at 10 bases. The junction had 10 bases not matched to a gene; V was cut back by 4 bases and J by 15 bases. CDR3 length equals 13 residues. The germline gives CDR1 SGHTA, CDR2 FQGTGA. The CDR3 protein is CASSSTTSGEIYF. CDR3 DNA sequence: TGTGCCAGCAGCTCGACTACTAGCGGGGAGATTTATTTT.

This clonotype was seen a few times. The genes are TRBV30 and TRBJ2-2; D not certain. V was cut by 0 bases and J by 0 bases, with 8 bases left in between. The CDR3 spans 15 residues. Germline CDR1 GTSNPN, CDR2 SVGIG (reference sequence). As DNA, the CDR3 is TGTGCCTGGAGTGTCTTCGGAACGAACACCGGGGAGCTGTTTTTT. Its protein product is CAWSVFGTNTGELFF.

This clonotype came up a few times. J is TRBJ1-2 and V is TRBV4-1, with D perhaps matching TRBD1 (5 bases). CDR3 size: 17 residues. Between the trimmed V and J ends, which lost 6 bases and 5 bases, there was a span of 25 bases. Per germline, CDR1 MGHRA and CDR2 YSYEKL. The CDR3 protein is CASSSLARAGRIYGYTF. DNA for the CDR3: TGCGCCAGCAGTTCCCTAGCCCGGGCAGGGAGGATATATGGCTACACCTTC.

The table lists this clonotype with many counts. This CDR3 is CASSLGASGYNEQFF. As DNA, the CDR3 is TGCGCCAGCAGCTTGGGGGCTAGCGGGTACAATGAGCAGTTCTTC. The genes are TRBV5-1 and TRBJ2-1; 8 bases agree with TRBD2. The CDR3 consists of 15 residues. Germline V lookup: CDR1 SGHRS, CDR2 YFSETQ. The V and J ends lost 0 bases and 4 bases, in that order; junction bases with no gene match: 3.

The chain employs TRBV4-2 and TRBJ1-2, with 9 bases lining up with TRBD1. The ends lost 0 bases at V and 2 bases at J; junction bases unmatched: 7. CDR3 length equals 17 residues. The germline gives CDR1 LGHNA, CDR2 YNFKEQ. The CDR3, as DNA: TGTGCCAGCAGCCAAGATTACAGGGGGCCACTCAACTATGGCTACACCTTC. This translates into CASSQDYRGPLNYGYTF.

This clonotype was seen only a few times. This rearrangement joins TRBV4-1 to TRBJ1-2; 9 nucleotides match TRBD1. The V gene end was trimmed by 0 bases and the J gene end by 5 bases; junction bases not matched to a gene: 7. Germline V gene data show CDR1 as MGHRA and CDR2 as YSYEKL. The CDR3 runs 16 residues. The CDR3 reads CASSQDRWTGAYGYTF. The CDR3 DNA reads as TGCGCCAGCAGCCAAGATCGGTGGACAGGGGCTTATGGCTACACCTTC.

This clonotype has at least ten counts. The chain employs TRBV14 and TRBJ1-1, with no clear D. Germline CDR1 reads SGHDN; CDR2 reads FVKESK. Trimming cost V 4 bases and J 0 bases, with 9 bases left between them. CDR3 size: 14 residues. The CDR3 region has the DNA TGTGCCAGCAGCCGGGCTGTTTTGAACACTGAAGCTTTCTTT. As protein: CASSRAVLNTEAFF. The whole variable domain, remainder taken from reference TRBV14 and TRBJ1-1, is EAGVTQFPSHSVIEKGQTVTLRCDPISGHDNLYWYRRVMGKEIKFLLHFVKESKQDESGMPNNRFLAERTGGTYSTLKVQPAELEDSGVYFCASSRAVLNTEAFFGQGTRLTVV.